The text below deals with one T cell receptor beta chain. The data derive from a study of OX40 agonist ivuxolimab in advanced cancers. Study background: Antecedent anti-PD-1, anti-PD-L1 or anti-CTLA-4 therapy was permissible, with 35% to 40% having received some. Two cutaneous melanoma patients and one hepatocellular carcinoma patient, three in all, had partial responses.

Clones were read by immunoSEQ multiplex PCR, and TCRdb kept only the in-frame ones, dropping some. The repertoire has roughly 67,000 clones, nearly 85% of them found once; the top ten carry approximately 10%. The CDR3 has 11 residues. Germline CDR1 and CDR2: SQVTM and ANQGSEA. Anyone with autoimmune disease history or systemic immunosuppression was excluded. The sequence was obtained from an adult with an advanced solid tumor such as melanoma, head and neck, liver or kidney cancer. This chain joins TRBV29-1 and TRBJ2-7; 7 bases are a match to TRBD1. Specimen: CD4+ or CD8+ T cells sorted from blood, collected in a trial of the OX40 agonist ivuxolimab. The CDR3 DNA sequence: TGCGTCGGGACAGAGGGTTACGAGCAGTACGTC. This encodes CVGTEGYEQYV.